This T cell receptor (beta chain) was found in a study of blood T cell repertoires in COVID-19. In the study overall: PBMCs, B-cell-depleted T cells, or T cells provided the cDNA or gDNA that made up the material.

The table came from immunoSEQ multiplex PCR; TCRdb's copy has only in-frame clones and leaves some out. In the table there are 150,000 to 200,000 clones, over 80% of which are singletons. This CDR3 has 14 residues. V lost 3 bases and J lost 3; bases outside the gene matches: 2. Germline-derived CDR1 and CDR2 are LNHDA and SQIVND (reference sequence). This TCR came from a woman aged 50 to 65 with acute or convalescent COVID-19. V and J are TRBV19 and TRBJ2-7; the match to TRBD1 covers 10 bases. Sequencing input: peripheral blood. The CDR3 nucleotides read TGTGCCAGTAGTATGGGGACAGGGGTCTACGAGCAGTACTTC. Protein product: CASSMGTGVYEQYF. Using reference TRBV19 and TRBJ2-7 for the parts outside the CDR3, the full variable domain is DGGITQSPKYLFRKEGQNVTLSCEQNLNHDAMYWYRQDPGQGLRLIYYSQIVNDFQKGDIAEGYSVSREKKESFPLTVTSAQKNPTAFYLCASSMGTGVYEQYFGPGTRLTVT.